The clone carrying this T cell receptor (beta chain) was counted at least ten times. The data were taken from a study of T cells in Graves' hyperthyroidism and ophthalmopathy. TCR beta CDR3 region amplification was performed from RNA transcripts. An initial round of RT-PCR targeting the TCR CDR3 relied on the HTBI primer set. From the multiplex PCR reads, TCRdb called clonotypes with MiXCR, one entry per CDR3 protein. Here the sample spans hundreds of thousands of distinct CDR3 sequences, 46% being singletons. The CDR3 spans 14 residues. CDR1 and CDR2 (germline): DFQATT, SNEGSKA (reference sequence). V lost 3 bases and J 2 bases, leaving 13 bases between the germline ends. Uncontrolled infection, other autoimmune disease, pregnancy or lactation led to exclusion. Orbital computed tomography and thyroid ultrasound, together with serum TRAb and thyroxine and clinical symptoms, were used for diagnoses.

The origin of this receptor is a woman between 18 and 30 years old with Graves' hyperthyroidism. The rearrangement uses TRBV20-1 and TRBJ2-5; perhaps D is TRBD1 or TRBD2 (5 bases each). Sequenced: peripheral blood or thyroid tissue (not recorded which). CDR3 in amino acids: CSARAGRLQETQYF. DNA of the CDR3: TGCAGTGCTAGGGCAGGGAGACTTCAAGAGACCCAGTACTTC.